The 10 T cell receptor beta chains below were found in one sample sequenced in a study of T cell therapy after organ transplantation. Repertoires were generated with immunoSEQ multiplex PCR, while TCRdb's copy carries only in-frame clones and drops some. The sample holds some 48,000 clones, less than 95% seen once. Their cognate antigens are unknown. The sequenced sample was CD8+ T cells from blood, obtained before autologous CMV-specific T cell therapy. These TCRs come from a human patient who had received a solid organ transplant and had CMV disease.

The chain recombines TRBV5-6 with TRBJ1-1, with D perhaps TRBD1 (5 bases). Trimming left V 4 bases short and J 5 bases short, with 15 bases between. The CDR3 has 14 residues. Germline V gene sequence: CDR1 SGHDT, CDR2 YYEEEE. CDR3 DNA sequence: TGTGCCAGCAGCCCCGACCAGGGAAGGACTGAAGCTTTCTTT. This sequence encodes CASSPDQGRTEAFF.

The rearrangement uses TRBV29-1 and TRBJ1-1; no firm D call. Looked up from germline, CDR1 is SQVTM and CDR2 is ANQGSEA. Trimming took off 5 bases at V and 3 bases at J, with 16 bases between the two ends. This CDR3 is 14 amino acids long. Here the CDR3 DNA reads TGCAGCGTTAAGAGACCTCAAGTGTACACTGAAGCTTTCTTT. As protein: CSVKRPQVYTEAFF. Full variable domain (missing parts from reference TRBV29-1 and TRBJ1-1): SAVISQKPSRDICQRGTSLTIQCQVDSQVTMMFWYRQQPGQSLTLIATANQGSEATYESGFVIDKFPISRPNLTFSTLTVSNMSPEDSSIYLCSVKRPQVYTEAFFGQGTRLTVV.

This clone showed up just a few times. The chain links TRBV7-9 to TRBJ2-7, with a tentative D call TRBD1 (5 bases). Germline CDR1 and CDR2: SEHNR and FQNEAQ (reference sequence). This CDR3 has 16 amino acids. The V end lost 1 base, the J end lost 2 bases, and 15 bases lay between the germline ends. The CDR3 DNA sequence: TGTGCCAGCAGCTTAGAAGTGAGCAGGGCCCCCTACGAGCAGTACTTC. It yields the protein CASSLEVSRAPYEQYF.

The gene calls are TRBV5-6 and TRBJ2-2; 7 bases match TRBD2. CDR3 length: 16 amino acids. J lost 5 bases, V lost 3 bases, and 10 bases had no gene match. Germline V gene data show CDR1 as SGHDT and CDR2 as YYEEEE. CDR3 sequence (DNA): TGTGCCAGCAGCTGGGGCGGGAGCCCCGGGACCGGGGAGCTGTTTTTT. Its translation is CASSWGGSPGTGELFF. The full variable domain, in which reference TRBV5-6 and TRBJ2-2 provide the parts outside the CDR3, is DAGVTQSPTHLIKTRGQQVTLRCSPKSGHDTVSWYQQALGQGPQFIFQYYEEEERQRGNFPDRFSGHQFPNYSSELNVNALLLGDSALYLCASSWGGSPGTGELFFGEGSRLTVL.

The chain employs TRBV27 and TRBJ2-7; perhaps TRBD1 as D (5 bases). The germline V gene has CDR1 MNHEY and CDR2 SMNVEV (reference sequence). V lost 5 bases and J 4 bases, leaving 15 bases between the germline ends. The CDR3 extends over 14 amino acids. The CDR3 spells CASSQNRRTYEQYF. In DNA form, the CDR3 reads TGTGCCAGCAGTCAGAACCGCCGGACATACGAGCAGTACTTC.

CDR3 DNA sequence: TGTGCCAGCAGTTACTCCAGTGGAATCAACAATGAGCAGTTCTTC. Its translation is CASSYSSGINNEQFF. The chain joins TRBV6-5 to TRBJ2-1; unclear D gene. Trimming left V 0 bases short and J 5 bases short, with 11 bases between. The CDR3 extends over 15 amino acids. Germline CDR1 is MNHEY and CDR2 is SVGAGI.

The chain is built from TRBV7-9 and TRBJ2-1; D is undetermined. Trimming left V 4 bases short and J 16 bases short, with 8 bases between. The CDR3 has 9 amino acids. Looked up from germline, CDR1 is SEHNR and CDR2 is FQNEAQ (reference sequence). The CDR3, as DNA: TGTGCCAGCAGCTCCCCCGCTTTCTTC. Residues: CASSSPAFF.

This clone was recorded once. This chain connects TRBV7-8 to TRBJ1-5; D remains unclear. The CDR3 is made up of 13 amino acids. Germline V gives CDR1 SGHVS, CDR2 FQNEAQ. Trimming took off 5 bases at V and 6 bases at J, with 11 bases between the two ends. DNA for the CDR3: TGTGCCAGCAGCCAGTCGGGTCTTCAGCCCCAGCATTTT. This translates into CASSQSGLQPQHF.

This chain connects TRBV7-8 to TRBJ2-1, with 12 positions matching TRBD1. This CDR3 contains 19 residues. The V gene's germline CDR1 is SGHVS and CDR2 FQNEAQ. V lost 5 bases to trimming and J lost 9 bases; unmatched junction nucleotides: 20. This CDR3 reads CASSVTVGPGTGGRGEQFF. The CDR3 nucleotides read TGTGCCAGCAGCGTTACAGTGGGACCCGGGACAGGGGGCAGGGGTGAGCAGTTCTTC.

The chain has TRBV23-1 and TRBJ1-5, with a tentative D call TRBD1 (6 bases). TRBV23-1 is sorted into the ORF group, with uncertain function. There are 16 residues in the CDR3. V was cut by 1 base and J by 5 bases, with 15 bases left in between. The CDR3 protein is CASSQLGRGDDQPQHF. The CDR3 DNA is TGCGCCAGCAGTCAATTGGGCAGGGGAGATGATCAGCCCCAGCATTTT.